The clone carrying this TCR beta chain turned up a few times. Its target is not known. The data are from a study of blood T cells in healthy people across ages. Whole-study findings and limits: Relative to aged donors, long-lived donors carried more naive CD4+ cells and displayed higher diversity.

Combining a sample-barcoded 5' primer with a J-beta primer mix, a second PCR ran for about 7 to 11 cycles. TCRdb re-analysed the 5' RACE reads in MiXCR, keeping a single row per CDR3 protein. The table has 710,000 or so distinct CDR3 sequences, 22% seen once. The germline gives CDR1 SGHRS, CDR2 YFSETQ. The ends were cut back, 0 bases at V and 6 bases at J, with 12 bases in the middle. There are 14 residues in the CDR3. The V gene is TRBV5-1, the J gene TRBJ1-1; D is unclear. The sample was blood. The source of this sequence is a man in his 70s in good health. The CDR3, as DNA: TGCGCCAGCAGCTTGGTCCCCCGAGACCCTGAAGCTTTCTTT. It yields the protein CASSLVPRDPEAFF.